The count of the clone carrying this T cell receptor (beta chain) is one. This sample was included in a study of technical replicates of blood from a few donors. Between the trimmed V and J ends, which lost 1 base and 6 bases, there was a span of 10 bases. Germline V CDR1 and CDR2: SGHRS, YFSETQ. CDR3 length: 13 amino acids. Using immunoSEQ multiplex PCR, the repertoire was profiled, and TCRdb retains in-frame clones only, with some absent. The sample has about 97,000 clones, roughly 95% seen once. This TCR came from a human donor in good health. The chain recombines TRBV5-1 with TRBJ1-1, with D tentatively TRBD1 (6 bases). Sequenced material: T cells isolated from PBMCs. CDR3 DNA sequence: TGCGCCAGCAGCTTGACAGGGAATGCTGAAGCTTTCTTT. It translates to CASSLTGNAEAFF.